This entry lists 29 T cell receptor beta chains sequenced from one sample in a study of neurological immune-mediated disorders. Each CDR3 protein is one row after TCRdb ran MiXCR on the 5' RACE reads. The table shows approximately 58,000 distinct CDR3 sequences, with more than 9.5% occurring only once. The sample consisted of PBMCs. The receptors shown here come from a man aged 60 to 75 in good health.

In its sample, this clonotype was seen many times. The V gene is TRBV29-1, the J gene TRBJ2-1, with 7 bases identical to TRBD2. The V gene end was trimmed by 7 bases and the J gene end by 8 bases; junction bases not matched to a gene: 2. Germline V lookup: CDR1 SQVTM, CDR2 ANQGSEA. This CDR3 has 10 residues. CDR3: CSGGGDEQFF. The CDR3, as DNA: TGCAGCGGGGGGGGGGATGAGCAGTTCTTC.

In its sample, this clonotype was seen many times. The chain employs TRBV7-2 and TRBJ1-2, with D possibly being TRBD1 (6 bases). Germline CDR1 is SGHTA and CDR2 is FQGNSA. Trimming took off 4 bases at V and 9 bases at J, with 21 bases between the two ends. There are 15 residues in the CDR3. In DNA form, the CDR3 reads TGTGCCAGCAGCTCCGACCGCTTGACAGGATCTCGCTACACCTTC. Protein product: CASSSDRLTGSRYTF.

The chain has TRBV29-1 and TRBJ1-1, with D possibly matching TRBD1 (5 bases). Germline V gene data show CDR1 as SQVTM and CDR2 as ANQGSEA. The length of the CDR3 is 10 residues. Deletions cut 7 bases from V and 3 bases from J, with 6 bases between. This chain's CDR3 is CSGGDTEAFF. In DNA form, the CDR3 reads TGCAGCGGGGGGGACACTGAAGCTTTCTTT.

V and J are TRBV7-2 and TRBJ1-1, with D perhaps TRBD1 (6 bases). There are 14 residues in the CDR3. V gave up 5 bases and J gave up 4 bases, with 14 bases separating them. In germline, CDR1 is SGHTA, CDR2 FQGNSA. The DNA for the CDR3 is TGTACCAGCAGCCCTCGACAGGACACCACTGAAGCTTTCTTT. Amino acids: CTSSPRQDTTEAFF.

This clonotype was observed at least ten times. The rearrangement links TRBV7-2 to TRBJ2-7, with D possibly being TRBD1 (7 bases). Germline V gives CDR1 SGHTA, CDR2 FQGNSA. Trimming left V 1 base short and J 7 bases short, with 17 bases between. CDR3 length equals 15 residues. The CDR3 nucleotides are TGTGCCAGCAGCTTAGTAGGAGGGGGCCTGAGGGAGCAGTACTTC. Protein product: CASSLVGGGLREQYF.

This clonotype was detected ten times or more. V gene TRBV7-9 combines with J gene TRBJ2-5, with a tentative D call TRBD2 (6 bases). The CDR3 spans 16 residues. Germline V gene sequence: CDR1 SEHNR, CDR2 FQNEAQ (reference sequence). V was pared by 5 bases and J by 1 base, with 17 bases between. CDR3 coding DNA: TGTGCCAGCAGCCCGGCCCGGGACTCTATCCAAGAGACCCAGTACTTC. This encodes CASSPARDSIQETQYF.

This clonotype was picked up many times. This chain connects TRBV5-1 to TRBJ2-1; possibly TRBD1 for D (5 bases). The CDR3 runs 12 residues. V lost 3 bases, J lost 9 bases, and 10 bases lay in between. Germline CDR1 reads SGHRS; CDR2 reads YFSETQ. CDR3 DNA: TGCGCCAGCAGCTCCCAGGGTGGTGAGCAGTTCTTC. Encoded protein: CASSSQGGEQFF.

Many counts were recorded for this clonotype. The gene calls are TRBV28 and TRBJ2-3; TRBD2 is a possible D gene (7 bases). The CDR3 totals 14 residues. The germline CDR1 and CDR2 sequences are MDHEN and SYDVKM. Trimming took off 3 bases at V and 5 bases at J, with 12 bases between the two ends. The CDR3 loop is CASSLGGQRDTQYF. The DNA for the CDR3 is TGTGCCAGCAGTTTGGGGGGGCAGAGAGATACGCAGTATTTT.

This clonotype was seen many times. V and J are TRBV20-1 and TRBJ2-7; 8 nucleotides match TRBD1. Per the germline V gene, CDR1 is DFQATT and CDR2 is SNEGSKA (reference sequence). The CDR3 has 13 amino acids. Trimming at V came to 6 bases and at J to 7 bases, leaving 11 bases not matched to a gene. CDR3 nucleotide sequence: TGCAGTGCATCTTTCAGGGGGCGAGGAGAGCAGTACTTC. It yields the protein CSASFRGRGEQYF.

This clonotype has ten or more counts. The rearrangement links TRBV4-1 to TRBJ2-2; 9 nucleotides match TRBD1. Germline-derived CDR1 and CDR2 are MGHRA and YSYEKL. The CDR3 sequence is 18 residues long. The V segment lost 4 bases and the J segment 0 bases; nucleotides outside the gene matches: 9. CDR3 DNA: TGCGCCAGCAGCCTGGGACAGGGCCCCCGCGCGAACACCGGGGAGCTGTTTTTT. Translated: CASSLGQGPRANTGELFF.

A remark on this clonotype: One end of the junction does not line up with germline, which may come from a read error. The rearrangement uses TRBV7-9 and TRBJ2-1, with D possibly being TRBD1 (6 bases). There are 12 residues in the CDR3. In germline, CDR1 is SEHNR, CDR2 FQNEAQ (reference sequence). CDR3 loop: CANSLGGGEQFF. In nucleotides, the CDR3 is TGTGCCAACAGCTTAGGGGGTGGGGAACAGTTCTTC.

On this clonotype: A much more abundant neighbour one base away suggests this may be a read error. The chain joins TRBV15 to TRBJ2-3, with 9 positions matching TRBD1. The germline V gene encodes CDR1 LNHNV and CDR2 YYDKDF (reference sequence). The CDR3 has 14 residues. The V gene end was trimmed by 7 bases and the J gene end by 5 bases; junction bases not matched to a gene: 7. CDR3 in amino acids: CATNIGTGIDTQYF. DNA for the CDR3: TGTGCCACCAATATAGGGACAGGGATAGATACGCAGTATTTT.

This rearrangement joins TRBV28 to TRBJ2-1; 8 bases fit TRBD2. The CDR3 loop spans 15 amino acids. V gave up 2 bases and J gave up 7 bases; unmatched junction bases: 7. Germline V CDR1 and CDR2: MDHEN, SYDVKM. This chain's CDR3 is CASSLTGGPWNEQFF. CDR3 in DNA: TGTGCCAGCAGTTTAACGGGAGGGCCTTGGAATGAGCAGTTCTTC.

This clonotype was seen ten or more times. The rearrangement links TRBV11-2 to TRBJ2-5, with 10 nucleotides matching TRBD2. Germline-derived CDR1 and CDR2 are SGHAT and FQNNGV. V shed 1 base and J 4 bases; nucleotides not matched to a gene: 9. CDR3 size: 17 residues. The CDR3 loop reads CASSLVPQRGGGETQYF. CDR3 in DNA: TGTGCCAGCAGCTTAGTCCCCCAGCGGGGGGGCGGAGAGACCCAGTACTTC.

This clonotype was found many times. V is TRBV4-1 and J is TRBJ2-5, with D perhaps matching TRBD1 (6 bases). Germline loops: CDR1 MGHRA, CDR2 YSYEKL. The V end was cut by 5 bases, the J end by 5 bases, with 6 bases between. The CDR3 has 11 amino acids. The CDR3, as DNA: TGCGCCAGCAGCGGGGGCGAGACCCAGTACTTC. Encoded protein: CASSGGETQYF.

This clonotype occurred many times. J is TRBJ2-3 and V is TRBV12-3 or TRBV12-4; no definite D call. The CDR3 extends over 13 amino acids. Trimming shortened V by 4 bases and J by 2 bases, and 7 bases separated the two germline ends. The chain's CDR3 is CASSSPITDTQYF. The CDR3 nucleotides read TGTGCCAGCAGTTCCCCGATCACAGATACGCAGTATTTT.

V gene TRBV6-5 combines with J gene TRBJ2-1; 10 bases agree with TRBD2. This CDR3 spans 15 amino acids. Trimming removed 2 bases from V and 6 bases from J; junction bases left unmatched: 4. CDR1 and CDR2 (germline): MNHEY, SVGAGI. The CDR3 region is CASSYSGGAGNEQFF. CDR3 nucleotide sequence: TGTGCCAGCAGTTACAGCGGGGGGGCCGGCAATGAGCAGTTCTTC.

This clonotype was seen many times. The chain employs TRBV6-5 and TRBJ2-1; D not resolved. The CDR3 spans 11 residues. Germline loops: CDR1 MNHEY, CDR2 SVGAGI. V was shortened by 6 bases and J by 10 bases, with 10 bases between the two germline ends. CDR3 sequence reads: CASSSRSEQFF. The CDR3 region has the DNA TGTGCCAGCAGCTCCCGTTCGGAGCAGTTCTTC.

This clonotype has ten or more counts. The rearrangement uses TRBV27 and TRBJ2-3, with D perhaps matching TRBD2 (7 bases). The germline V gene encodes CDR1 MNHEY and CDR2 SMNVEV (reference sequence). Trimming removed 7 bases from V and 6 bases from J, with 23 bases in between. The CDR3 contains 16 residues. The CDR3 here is CASNPTGRGGADTQYF. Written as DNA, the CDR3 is TGTGCCAGCAACCCTACAGGAAGGGGGGGGGCGGATACGCAGTATTTT.

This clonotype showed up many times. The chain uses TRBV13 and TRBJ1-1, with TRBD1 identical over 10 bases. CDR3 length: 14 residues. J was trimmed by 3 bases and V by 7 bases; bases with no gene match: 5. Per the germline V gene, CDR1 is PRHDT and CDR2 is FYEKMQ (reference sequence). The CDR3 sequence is CASTFGTGDTEAFF. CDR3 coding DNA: TGTGCCAGCACCTTCGGGACAGGGGACACTGAAGCTTTCTTT.

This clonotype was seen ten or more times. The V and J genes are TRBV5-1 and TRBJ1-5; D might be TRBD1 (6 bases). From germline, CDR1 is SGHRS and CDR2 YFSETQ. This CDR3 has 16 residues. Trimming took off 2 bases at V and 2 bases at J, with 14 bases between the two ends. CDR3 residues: CASSLGGRGGNQPQHF. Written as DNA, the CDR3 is TGCGCCAGCAGCTTAGGGGGACGGGGAGGCAATCAGCCCCAGCATTTT.

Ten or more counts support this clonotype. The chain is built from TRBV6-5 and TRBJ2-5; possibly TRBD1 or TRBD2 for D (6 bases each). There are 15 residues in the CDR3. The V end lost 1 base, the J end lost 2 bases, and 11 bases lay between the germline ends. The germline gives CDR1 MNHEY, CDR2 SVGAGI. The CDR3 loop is CASSYLGGPQETQYF. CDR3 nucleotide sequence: TGTGCCAGCAGTTACTTAGGGGGGCCTCAAGAGACCCAGTACTTC.

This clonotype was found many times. The CDR3 coding sequence is TGTGCCAGCAGCTTCAGGACGACAGAATCAGCTAACTATGGCTACACCTTC. Residues: CASSFRTTESANYGYTF. This chain links TRBV5-8 with TRBJ1-2; D might be TRBD1 (5 bases). CDR1 and CDR2 from the germline V gene are SGHTS and YDEGEE. Trimming left V 2 bases short and J 0 bases short, with 17 bases between. The CDR3 is 17 residues long.

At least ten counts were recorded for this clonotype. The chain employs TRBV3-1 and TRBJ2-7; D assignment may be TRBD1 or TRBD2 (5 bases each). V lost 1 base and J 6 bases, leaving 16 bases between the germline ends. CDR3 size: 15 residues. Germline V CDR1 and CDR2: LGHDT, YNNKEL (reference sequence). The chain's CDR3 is CASSQASGAPSEQYF. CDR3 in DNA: TGTGCCAGCAGCCAAGCGTCCGGGGCGCCTAGCGAGCAGTACTTC.

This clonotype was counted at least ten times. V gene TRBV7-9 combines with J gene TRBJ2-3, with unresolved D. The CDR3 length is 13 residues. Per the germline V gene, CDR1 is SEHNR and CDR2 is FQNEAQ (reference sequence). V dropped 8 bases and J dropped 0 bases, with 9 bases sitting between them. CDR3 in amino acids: CASGSPSTDTQYF. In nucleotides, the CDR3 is TGTGCCAGCGGAAGTCCTAGCACAGATACGCAGTATTTT.

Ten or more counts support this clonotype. The CDR3 DNA follows: TGTGCCAGCAGCCAACAGGGGCTCCCGAACACTGAAGCTTTCTTT. It encodes CASSQQGLPNTEAFF. This chain connects TRBV7-2 to TRBJ1-1, with 7 positions matching TRBD1. V trimming: 5 bases; J trimming: 1 base; junction bases outside the gene matches: 7. Germline CDR1 and CDR2: SGHTA and FQGNSA. This CDR3 contains 15 residues.

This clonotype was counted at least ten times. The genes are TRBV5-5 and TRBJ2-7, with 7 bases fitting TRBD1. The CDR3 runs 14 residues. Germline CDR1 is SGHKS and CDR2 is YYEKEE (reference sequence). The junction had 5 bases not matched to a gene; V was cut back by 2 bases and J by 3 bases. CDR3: CASSLRGTDYEQYF. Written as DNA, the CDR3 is TGTGCCAGCAGCTTAAGAGGGACAGACTACGAGCAGTACTTC.

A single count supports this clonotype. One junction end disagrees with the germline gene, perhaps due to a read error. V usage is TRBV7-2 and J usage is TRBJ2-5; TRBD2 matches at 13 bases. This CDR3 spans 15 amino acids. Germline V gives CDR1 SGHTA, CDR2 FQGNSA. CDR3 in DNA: TGTGCCAGCAGCTCCCGGGGGACTAGCGGGGAGACCCAGTACTTT. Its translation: CASSSRGTSGETQYF. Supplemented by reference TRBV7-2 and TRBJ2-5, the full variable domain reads GAGVSQSPSNKVTEKGKDVELRCDPISGHTALYWYRQSLGQGLEFLIYFQGNSAPDKSGLPSDRFSAERTGGSVSTLTIQRTQQEDSAVYLCASSSRGTSGETQYFGPGTRLLVL.

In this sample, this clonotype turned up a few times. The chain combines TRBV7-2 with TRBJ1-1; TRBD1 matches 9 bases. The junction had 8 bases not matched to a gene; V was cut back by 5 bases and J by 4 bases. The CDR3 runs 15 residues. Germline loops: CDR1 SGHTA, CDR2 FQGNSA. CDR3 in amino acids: CASSRMTGGLTEAFF. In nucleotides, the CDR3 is TGTGCCAGCAGCCGCATGACAGGGGGGCTCACTGAAGCTTTCTTT.